This T cell receptor (beta chain) is drawn from a study of blood T cell repertoires in COVID-19 (dated by TCRdb to the early 2020s). With respect to the entire study: Samples covering the acute and convalescent phases of COVID-19 were provided by collaborators in the United States, Italy and Spain. The samples were drawn from two sources: the first 160 participants of the ongoing ImmuneRACE study, and 1,000 to 1,500 subjects contributed by 6 global collaborators. A de-identified subject ID, COVID-19 status, age in years and sex were almost always included in the sample metadata. Where HLA class I and class II types were available, the types were taken from metadata supplied by the sample provider, not from assay-based typing. The prospective study material was composed of cDNA or gDNA derived from T cells, B-cell-depleted T cells, or PBMCs. The repertoires were released in a freely available public database meant as a resource for research on the immune response to SARS-CoV-2. Deeply sampled blood TCRbeta repertoires from subjects exposed to, actively infected with, or recovered from COVID-19 were included in the dataset. Results the study describes overall, beyond this receptor: How much clinical and demographic metadata was included differed by source and by participant, and the metadata was provided uncurated.

Including the terminal cysteine and phenylalanine, the CDR3 comprises 15 residues. Of the read, only the CDR3 DNA is kept; its 45 bases are in frame from base 1. As encoded in the germline V gene (reference sequence), CDR1 is MNHEY while CDR2 is SMNVEV. V is reduced by 3 bases and J by 5 bases, leaving a spacing of 17 bases between them. Whole blood was collected in K2EDTA tubes by collaborating institutions according to the institutions' own protocols. For TCRbeta analysis, collaborators shipped samples in one of three forms: frozen whole blood, isolated PBMCs, or DNA extracted from either of those sample types. This clone was observed a single time. It has no known antigen specificity. No base quality values were provided; no much bigger clone lies one nucleotide off. TCRbeta CDR3 regions were amplified from genomic DNA using the immunoSEQ Assay, a bias-controlled multiplex PCR. Under the source paper's analysis protocol: Within the assay, amplification of reference gene primers was used to estimate how many nucleated cells each sample contained. To quantify the absolute abundance of each unique TCRbeta CDR3 rearrangement, sequence reads were collapsed and filtered. For each sample, productive Simpson clonality was calculated as the square root of Simpson's diversity index across productive rearrangements. In TCRdb, the immuneACCESS table is reduced to in-frame sequences with V and J assigned. These tables do not hold every clone; where another copy was compared, an unresolved V gene accounts for under half, and the others remain unexplained. The D gene and trimming were derived from the DNA, and the V and J assignments and clone size from that table. Present in this sample are about 490,000 clones, roughly 85% of which were seen just once. The leading ten clones occupy more than 3% of the sample.

The sequence came from a human donor in a cohort sampled during active COVID-19. Sequenced: peripheral blood. The sequence links TRBV27 to TRBJ2-7, with a weak D call of TRBD2 (5 bases match). The CDR3 has the sequence CASSLQPTDYDEQYF. The nucleotide sequence reads TGTGCCAGCAGTTTGCAGCCGACTGACTACGACGAGCAGTACTTC.